This T cell receptor beta chain is drawn from a study of regulatory T cells in long-lasting Graves disease. Notes on the study in general: Persistent Graves' patients showed a TCR diversity that was lower than that of newly diagnosed ones. The analysis examined peripheral blood only and excluded thyroid tissue. Preferential use of TRBV28, TRBJ1-2 and TRBJ2-5 was seen in persistent disease.

Through Arm-PCR of CDR3 regions and iRepertoire HTBI primers, TCR beta libraries were built. TCRdb called the multiplex PCR reads again in MiXCR, with one record for every CDR3 protein. Of hundreds of thousands of distinct CDR3 sequences detected, about a sixth appear once; the ten largest clones hold about 20%. Stated time point: newly diagnosed GD, antithyroid drugs for less than 3 months. PBMC RNA was the source of the TCR library. This CDR3 is 12 amino acids long. Looked up from germline, CDR1 is ENHRY and CDR2 is SYGVKD. Trimming removed 3 bases at V and 6 bases at J, with 6 bases between. In this sample, this clonotype turned up a few times. Its antigen is unidentified.

The chain is built from TRBV10-3 and TRBJ1-5; D is ambiguous. Sequencing was performed on peripheral blood mononuclear cells (PBMCs), taken at new diagnosis, from a patient treated with antithyroid drugs. This TCR was sampled from a female donor with Graves disease. CDR3 coding DNA: TGTGCCATCAGTGATTCGGGTCAGCCCCAGCATTTT. It encodes CAISDSGQPQHF.